This TCR beta chain was profiled in a study of CD4 T cells in relation to SARS-CoV-2 and coronaviruses. On this clone itself: Its antigen remains unidentified.

Findings and caveats of the study: Compared with monoreactive clones, crossreactive clones showed significantly weaker SARS-CoV-2 expansion.

CDR3 length: 16 amino acids. The germline CDR1 and CDR2 sequences are LGHDT and YNNKEL (reference sequence). The V gene lost 3 bases and the J gene lost 0 bases, with 12 bases spanning the gap. Profiled with immunoSEQ multiplex PCR; TCRdb holds only in-frame clones, not every one. The repertoire holds about 38,000 clones, over 75% seen once, with roughly 22% in the top ten. The chain links TRBV3-1 (or the pseudogene TRBV3-2) to TRBJ2-1; no firm D call. Specimen: memory CD4+ T cells from PBMCs, cultured in vitro. This clonotype originated in an adult with COVID-19. The chain's CDR3 is CASSQAGRSSYNEQFF. The CDR3 DNA is TGTGCCAGCAGCCAGGCCGGGCGGAGCTCCTACAATGAGCAGTTCTTC.